The clone carrying this TCR beta chain was picked up a small number of times. This sample is drawn from a study of human T cells and chemical hapten exposure. MiXCR was run by TCRdb on the RACE reads, yielding one entry per CDR3 protein. The sample lists around 50,000 distinct CDR3 sequences, 9% to 9.5% occurring once. The germline gives CDR1 SQVTM, CDR2 ANQGSEA. The V and J ends lost 4 bases and 5 bases respectively, with 14 bases between them. This CDR3 has 14 residues. As to time point: patch test 1, 2 weeks after DPC sensitization. Described treatment: therapeutic diphenylcyclopropenone sensitization with weekly scalp DPC.

Source: whole blood, taken in connection with sensitization to the hapten diphenylcyclopropenone (DPC). The sequence derives from a woman between 45 and 65 years old with alopecia areata. Some clones in this sample may be carry-over from other donors' samples. The chain has TRBV29-1 and TRBJ2-2; possible D gene TRBD1, 5 bases. Here the CDR3 reads CSVGAGKGTGELFF. In DNA form, the CDR3 reads TGCAGCGTTGGGGCAGGGAAGGGGACCGGGGAGCTGTTTTTT.